Sequencing of this T cell receptor (beta chain) was carried out in a study of cytomegalovirus exposure and HLA in healthy donors. Study-level background: The 550 to 800 first-cohort repertoires and the 95 to 150 validation repertoires shared the same platform, a later analysis reported. Study-wide results and limits: Most TCRs appeared rarely, but some public TCRs recurred in many donors. The study designated 150 to 200 TCR beta chains cytomegalovirus-associated.

Per germline, CDR1 SGHRS and CDR2 YFSETQ. V was cut by 0 bases and J by 6 bases, with 10 bases left in between. The CDR3 is 14 amino acids. The study drew the donors from its approximately 110-subject validation cohort, separate from the 666-subject first cohort. With respect to this clone: Antigen unknown.

The table came from immunoSEQ multiplex PCR; TCRdb's copy has only in-frame clones and leaves some out. The data hold 120,000 or so clones, with around 90% observed a single time. The genes are TRBV5-1 and TRBJ2-1; D is ambiguous. The clonotype was recovered from a woman between 18 and 30 years old in good health and CMV-seronegative. Material: PBMCs. This CDR3 is CASSLDLMSNEQFF. DNA for the CDR3: TGCGCCAGCAGCTTGGATTTGATGAGCAATGAGCAGTTCTTC.